A selection of T cell receptor beta chains follows, all from one sample in a study of OX40 agonist ivuxolimab in advanced cancers. Assay used: immunoSEQ multiplex PCR; TCRdb lists only in-frame clones, some missing. The sample records 70,000 to 100,000 clones, more than 80% being singletons. Sequenced here: CD4+ or CD8+ T cells sorted from blood, sampled in a trial of the OX40 agonist ivuxolimab. All receptors derive from an adult with an advanced solid tumor such as melanoma, head and neck, liver or kidney cancer. Each CDR3 is given with its conserved first and last residue. A D gene is named only where the DNA matches it firmly. Size tells how often a clone was seen (once, few, many) or the class of an expanded clone, and some rows leave it out.

clone size	J gene	V gene	D gene	CDR3 protein	CDR3 DNA
NA	TRBJ1-2	TRBV10-3	NA	CAIPFGNYGYTF	TGTGCCATCCCCTTCGGGAACTATGGCTACACCTTC
NA	TRBJ1-2	TRBV6-4	TRBD1	CASIGDRGYGYTF	TGTGCCAGCATTGGAGACAGGGGCTATGGCTACACCTTC
NA	TRBJ2-7	TRBV6-5	TRBD2	CASILSGISYEQYF	TGTGCCAGCATCCTTAGCGGGATCTCCTACGAGCAGTACTTC
NA	TRBJ2-3	TRBV19	NA	CASSIWGAKTDTQYF	TGTGCCAGTAGTATCTGGGGGGCTAAGACAGATACGCAGTATTTT
NA	TRBJ1-1	TRBV6-5	NA	CASSTTVSTEAFF	TGTGCCAGCAGCACTACAGTGAGCACTGAAGCTTTCTTT
few	TRBJ1-1	TRBV30	NA	CAWSVFTEAFF	TGTGCCTGGAGTGTATTTACTGAAGCTTTCTTT
NA	TRBJ2-7	TRBV11-3	TRBD1	CASSPRGLSYEQYF	TGTGCCAGCAGCCCCAGGGGGCTCTCCTACGAGCAGTACTTC
NA	TRBJ2-1	TRBV6-5	NA	CASRQSSYNEQFF	TGTGCCAGCCGTCAAAGCTCCTACAATGAGCAGTTCTTC
NA	TRBJ2-2	TRBV27	NA	CASSWSTGELFF	TGTGCCAGCAGTTGGAGCACCGGGGAGCTGTTTTTT
NA	TRBJ1-5	TRBV7-8	TRBD1	CASSLTGTGLYSNQPQHF	TGTGCCAGCAGCTTGACCGGGACAGGACTTTATAGCAATCAGCCCCAGCATTTT
NA	TRBJ2-2	TRBV6-5	NA	CASSSQGTGELFF	TGTGCCAGCAGTTCACAGGGCACCGGGGAGCTGTTTTTT
NA	TRBJ2-1	TRBV4-1	TRBD1	CASRSGTGGYNEQFF	TGCGCCAGCAGGAGCGGGACAGGGGGTTACAATGAGCAGTTCTTC
NA	TRBJ2-1	TRBV18	NA	CASSIGGIDEQFF	TGTGCCAGCTCCATTGGAGGGATCGATGAGCAGTTCTTC
once	TRBJ2-7	TRBV7-9	NA	CASSLTIYEQYF	TGTGCCAGCAGCCTGACGATCTACGAGCAGTACTTC
NA	TRBJ2-7	TRBV15	NA	CATSRGSYEQYF	TGTGCCACCAGCCGGGGATCCTACGAGCAGTACTTC
NA	TRBJ2-3	TRBV11-3	NA	CASSQGDTDTQYF	TGTGCCAGCAGCCAGGGAGACACAGATACGCAGTATTTT
NA	TRBJ2-5	TRBV7-9	NA	CASSLLARETQYF	TGTGCCAGCAGCTTACTAGCACGAGAGACCCAGTACTTC
few	TRBJ2-7	TRBV18	TRBD1	CASSTGTGNSYEQYF	TGTGCCAGCTCAACAGGGACAGGTAACTCCTACGAGCAGTACTTC
NA	TRBJ1-1	TRBV2	NA	CASSDPREEGMNTEAFF	TGTGCCAGCAGTGACCCCAGGGAAGAGGGTATGAACACTGAAGCTTTCTTT
few	TRBJ2-7	TRBV6-5	NA	CATQRASSYEQYF	TGTGCCACTCAGAGGGCCTCCTCCTACGAGCAGTACTTC
NA	TRBJ2-7	TRBV10-2	NA	CASSSYSSYEQYF	TGCGCCAGCAGTAGCTATAGCTCCTACGAGCAGTACTTC
NA	TRBJ2-5	TRBV5-5	TRBD2	CASSIAGGPLETQYF	TGTGCCAGCAGCATAGCGGGAGGGCCGCTGGAGACCCAGTACTTC
NA	TRBJ2-5	TRBV4-1	TRBD2	CASSQLGGGQETQYF	TGCGCCAGCAGCCAGCTGGGCGGGGGGCAGGAGACCCAGTACTTC
few	TRBJ1-1	TRBV6-1	NA	CASSWGGTEAFF	TGTGCCAGCAGTTGGGGGGGGACTGAAGCTTTCTTT
NA	TRBJ2-1	TRBV5-1	TRBD2	CASGLAGGGYYNEQFF	TGCGCCAGCGGACTAGCGGGGGGCGGGTATTACAATGAGCAGTTCTTC
few	TRBJ2-1	TRBV7-9	TRBD2	CASSLDFGLAGANEQFF	TGTGCCAGCAGCTTAGATTTTGGGCTAGCGGGAGCAAATGAGCAGTTCTTC
NA	TRBJ2-7	TRBV7-8	TRBD1	CASSPGTGTYEQYF	TGTGCCAGCAGCCCCGGGACAGGGACCTACGAGCAGTACTTC
few	TRBJ2-7	TRBV19	NA	CASSQGDEQYF	TGTGCCAGTAGTCAGGGCGACGAGCAGTACTTC
NA	TRBJ2-7	TRBV6-4	NA	CASRYERGTGPYEQYF	TGTGCCAGCAGATACGAGCGCGGGACTGGACCCTACGAGCAGTACTTC
NA	TRBJ2-3	TRBV9	NA	CASTLEATDTQYF	TGTGCCAGCACGTTGGAAGCCACAGATACGCAGTATTTT
NA	TRBJ1-1	TRBV6-1	NA	CASSDSVRLSTEAFF	TGTGCCAGCAGTGACAGCGTAAGGCTGAGCACTGAAGCTTTCTTT
NA	TRBJ2-7	TRBV27	NA	CASSLGQYYEQYF	TGTGCCAGCAGTTTAGGTCAGTACTACGAGCAGTACTTC
NA	TRBJ2-1	TRBV29-1	NA	CSADWQFF	TGCAGCGCGGACTGGCAGTTCTTC
NA	TRBJ2-7	TRBV18	TRBD1	CASSRSRGSSYEQYF	TGTGCCAGCTCACGGAGCAGGGGGAGCTCCTACGAGCAGTACTTC
once	TRBJ2-7	TRBV28	TRBD1	CASSHGTAHYEQYF	TGTGCCAGCAGCCACGGGACAGCACACTACGAGCAGTACTTC
NA	TRBJ2-5	TRBV13	NA	CASSLEAYTREQYF	TGTGCCAGCAGCTTAGAGGCTTACACTAGGGAGCAGTACTTC
NA	TRBJ2-1	TRBV6-4	TRBD2	CASSKLAGAYNEQFF	TGTGCCAGCAGCAAACTAGCGGGAGCATACAATGAGCAGTTCTTC
NA	TRBJ2-7	TRBV7-3	TRBD1	CASSLARTGSYEQYF	TGTGCCAGCAGCTTAGCCCGGACAGGGAGCTACGAGCAGTACTTC
NA	TRBJ1-2	TRBV19	NA	CASSEGLGYGYTF	TGTGCCAGTAGTGAGGGTTTGGGCTATGGCTACACCTTC
NA	TRBJ2-3	TRBV18	NA	CASSPQIGTDTQYF	TGTGCCAGCTCACCTCAGATTGGCACAGATACGCAGTATTTT
NA	TRBJ2-7	TRBV5-4	NA	CASSFSYEQYF	TGTGCCAGCAGCTTCTCCTACGAGCAGTACTTC
NA	TRBJ2-3	TRBV6-1	TRBD2	CASSEALREEGTDTQYF	TGTGCCAGCAGTGAAGCGCTGCGGGAGGAGGGCACAGATACGCAGTATTTT
NA	TRBJ2-1	TRBV2	NA	CASSGGAVQFF	TGTGCCAGCAGTGGTGGGGCGGTGCAGTTCTTC
NA	TRBJ2-4	TRBV5-6	TRBD1	CASSYSVWGQGGGGIQYF	TGTGCCAGCAGCTATTCTGTTTGGGGACAGGGTGGGGGTGGCATTCAGTACTTC
NA	TRBJ2-7	TRBV11-2	TRBD2	CASSLGTSGTYEQYF	TGTGCCAGCAGCTTAGGGACTAGCGGTACCTACGAGCAGTACTTC
NA	TRBJ2-7	TRBV9	NA	CASSVGSPVDEQYF	TGTGCCAGCAGCGTCGGGAGTCCCGTAGACGAGCAGTACTTC